The rows below give T cell receptor beta chains drawn from one sample of a study of CD8 T cells in ankylosing spondylitis. TCRdb re-analysed the 5' RACE reads in MiXCR, keeping a single row per CDR3 protein. The sample carries tens of thousands of distinct CDR3 sequences, about 11% recorded once. Material for sequencing was blood, either unsorted or a sorted T cell fraction (not recorded which). These receptor sequences come from a male donor with ankylosing spondylitis or in good health (not recorded which). Each CDR3 is given with its conserved first and last residue. The D gene is left open where the match is weak. The size of a clone is reported for some rows only, either as once, few or many, or as a class for expanded clones.

TRBJ2-1 | TRBV9 | - | - | CASSVEEYNEQFF | TGTGCCAGCAGCGTAGAGGAGTACAATGAGCAGTTCTTC
TRBJ1-2 | TRBV18 | - | many | CASSPSGDYGYTF | TGTGCCAGCTCACCATCAGGGGACTATGGCTACACCTTC
TRBJ1-5 | TRBV6-1 | - | - | CASRRTASNQPQHF | TGTGCCAGCAGGCGAACAGCTAGCAATCAGCCCCAGCATTTT
TRBJ1-1 | TRBV3-1 | TRBD1 | many | CASSSQGVTEAFF | TGTGCCAGCAGCTCACAGGGGGTCACTGAAGCTTTCTTT
TRBJ2-3 | TRBV29-1 | TRBD1 | many | CSGVLLQGPTSTDTQYF | TGCAGCGGGGTCCTTCTACAGGGGCCAACTAGCACAGATACGCAGTATTTT
TRBJ2-3 | TRBV10-2 | - | many | CASSESSSDTQYF | TGCGCCAGCAGTGAGAGCAGCTCGGATACGCAGTATTTT
TRBJ2-1 | TRBV3-1 | TRBD2 | many | CASSQATSGGAGEQFF | TGTGCCAGCAGCCAAGCGACTAGCGGGGGGGCCGGGGAGCAGTTCTTC
TRBJ2-1 | TRBV12-5 | TRBD1 | many | CASGPDRGRSENEQFF | TGTGCTAGTGGTCCGGACAGGGGGCGGTCAGAGAATGAGCAGTTCTTC
TRBJ1-2 | TRBV20-1 | TRBD1 | many | CSASTTLVRDSNYGYTF | TGCAGTGCCAGCACCACGCTAGTCCGGGACAGCAACTATGGCTACACCTTC
TRBJ2-7 | TRBV7-2 | - | - | CASSLEAISSYEQYF | TGTGCCAGCAGCTTAGAGGCGATTAGCTCCTACGAGCAGTACTTC
TRBJ1-1 | TRBV20-1 | - | many | CSATPGPGVTEAFF | TGCAGTGCCACCCCCGGCCCGGGGGTGACTGAAGCTTTCTTT
TRBJ2-1 | TRBV29-1 | - | - | CSVGSLRQGGGYNEQFF | TGCAGCGTTGGATCCCTAAGACAGGGCGGAGGGTACAATGAGCAGTTCTTC
TRBJ1-4 | TRBV5-1 | - | many | CASSLDRGATNEKLFF | TGCGCCAGCAGCTTGGACCGGGGTGCAACTAATGAAAAACTGTTTTTT
TRBJ1-2 | TRBV6-1 | - | many | CASTDAARGAYGYTF | TGTGCCAGCACCGACGCAGCAAGGGGCGCCTATGGCTACACCTTC
TRBJ2-7 | TRBV5-1 | TRBD2 | - | CASSALAGRSYEQYF | TGCGCCAGCAGCGCCTTAGCGGGGCGCTCCTACGAGCAGTACTTC
TRBJ2-7 | TRBV12-3/TRBV12-4 | - | many | CASRLQGPPYEQYF | TGTGCCAGCAGGCTACAGGGTCCCCCCTACGAGCAGTACTTC
TRBJ2-1 | TRBV30 | - | many | CAWSALDVTASSYNEQFF | TGTGCCTGGAGTGCTCTTGACGTCACTGCTAGCTCCTACAATGAGCAGTTCTTC
TRBJ2-4 | TRBV4-1 | TRBD2 | - | CASSQGGGPFKVAKNIQYF | TGCGCCAGCAGCCAAGGCGGGGGGCCATTTAAGGTCGCCAAAAACATTCAGTACTTC
TRBJ2-4 | TRBV28 | - | few | CASTDSRAAKNIQYF | TGTGCCAGCACTGACAGCCGCGCAGCCAAAAACATTCAGTACTTC
TRBJ2-7 | TRBV28 | - | many | CASSRVYEQYF | TGTGCCAGCTCTCGGGTCTACGAGCAGTACTTC
TRBJ2-5 | TRBV5-1 | - | - | CASSWLGAEETQYF | TGCGCCAGCAGCTGGCTTGGGGCAGAAGAGACCCAGTACTTC
TRBJ2-1 | TRBV7-2 | TRBD1 | - | CASSSSWGQGTHNEQFF | TGTGCCAGCAGCTCTTCGTGGGGACAGGGAACACACAATGAGCAGTTCTTC
TRBJ2-4 | TRBV29-1 | - | - | CSVEKGGNIQYF | TGCAGCGTTGAGAAGGGGGGGAACATTCAGTACTTC
TRBJ2-1 | TRBV20-1 | TRBD2 | - | CSARVSGLAGGSYNEQFF | TGCAGTGCTAGAGTCTCGGGACTAGCGGGGGGATCCTACAATGAGCAGTTCTTC
TRBJ2-7 | TRBV12-3/TRBV12-4 | - | many | CASSFYEQYF | TGTGCCAGCAGTTTCTACGAGCAGTACTTC
TRBJ1-4 | TRBV5-1 | - | many | CASTSEVANEKLFF | TGCGCCAGCACCTCGGAGGTCGCTAATGAAAAACTGTTTTTT
TRBJ2-5 | TRBV19 | TRBD1 | few | CASRRDSQETQYF | TGTGCCAGCCGAAGGGACAGCCAAGAGACCCAGTACTTC
TRBJ2-7 | TRBV7-2 | TRBD2 | - | CASSPWTVGGEQYF | TGTGCCAGCAGCCCCTGGACGGTGGGGGGGGAGCAGTACTTC
TRBJ1-1 | TRBV29-1 | - | many | CSVGLGTEAFF | TGCAGCGTTGGACTGGGCACTGAAGCTTTCTTT
TRBJ1-2 | TRBV12-3/TRBV12-4 | TRBD1 | many | CASRPSAGTDYGYTF | TGTGCCAGCAGACCCTCCGCCGGGACAGACTATGGCTACACCTTC
TRBJ1-1 | TRBV2 | - | - | CASSGGEPNTEAFF | TGTGCCAGCAGTGGGGGGGAACCGAACACTGAAGCTTTCTTT
TRBJ2-7 | TRBV27 | - | many | CASSPSPWRVVYEQYF | TGTGCCAGCAGTCCATCCCCTTGGAGGGTAGTCTACGAGCAGTACTTC
TRBJ2-3 | TRBV6-1 | - | many | CASSPLAGTDTQYF | TGTGCCAGCAGCCCCCTTGCGGGAACAGATACGCAGTATTTT
TRBJ2-3 | TRBV29-1 | - | - | CSVVGLVSTDTQYF | TGCAGCGTTGTGGGGTTGGTCTCAACAGATACGCAGTATTTT
TRBJ2-3 | TRBV2 | - | few | CASREGQTLDTQYF | TGTGCCAGCAGGGAGGGACAGACTCTAGATACGCAGTATTTT
TRBJ2-7 | TRBV20-1 | - | few | CSARAIGGFNEQYF | TGCAGTGCTAGGGCTATTGGGGGGTTCAACGAGCAGTACTTC
TRBJ2-2 | TRBV28 | TRBD1 | few | CASSYRGGQPTGELFF | TGTGCCAGCAGTTACCGAGGGGGCCAACCCACCGGGGAGCTGTTTTTT
TRBJ2-3 | TRBV5-1 | - | many | CASSPPTRQSTDTQYF | TGCGCCAGCAGTCCCCCGACTAGACAATCCACAGATACGCAGTATTTT
TRBJ2-7 | TRBV5-1 | - | - | CASSSGRQASCEQYF | TGCGCCAGCAGCTCTGGAAGACAAGCATCCTGCGAGCAGTACTTC
TRBJ2-2 | TRBV12-3/TRBV12-4 | - | many | CASTYLGSNTGELFF | TGTGCCAGCACCTACCTAGGGTCTAACACCGGGGAGCTGTTTTTT